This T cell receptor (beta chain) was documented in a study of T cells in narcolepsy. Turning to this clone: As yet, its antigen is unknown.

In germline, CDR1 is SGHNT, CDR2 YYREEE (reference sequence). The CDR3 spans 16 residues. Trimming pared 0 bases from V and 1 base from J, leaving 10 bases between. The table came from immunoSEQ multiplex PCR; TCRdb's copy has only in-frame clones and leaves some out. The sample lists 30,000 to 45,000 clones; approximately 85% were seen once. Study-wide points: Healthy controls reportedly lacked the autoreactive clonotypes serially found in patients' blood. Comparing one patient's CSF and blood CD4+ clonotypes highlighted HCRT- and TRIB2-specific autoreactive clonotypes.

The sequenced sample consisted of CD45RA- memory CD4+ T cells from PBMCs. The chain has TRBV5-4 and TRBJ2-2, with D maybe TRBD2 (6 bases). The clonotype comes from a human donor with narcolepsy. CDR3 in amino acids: CASSLDPGENTGELFF. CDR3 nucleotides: TGTGCCAGCAGCTTGGACCCGGGGGAGAACACCGGGGAGCTGTTTTTT.